This TCR beta chain was profiled in a study of T-cell memory formation after mild COVID-19. Study information: Clustering of TCRs was largely donor specific. Overall study results and limits: Nothing showed for sure that second-wave clones peaking on day 37 were SARS-CoV-2 specific.

TCRdb independently ran MiXCR on the 5' RACE reads; one entry per CDR3 protein. This sample yields 300,000 to 350,000 distinct CDR3 sequences, of which roughly an eighth are seen a single time; about a fifth belongs to the top ten. This clonotype was seen only a few times. The antigen is unknown. This CDR3 has 14 residues. From germline, CDR1 is SGHRS and CDR2 YFSETQ. V trimming: 4 bases; J trimming: 3 bases; junction bases outside the gene matches: 6. The TCR comes from a man aged 18 to 35 who had mild COVID-19 (a few samples of this study predate the infection). Cell type and time point are not known. The chain joins TRBV5-1 to TRBJ1-1; 7 bases line up with TRBD1. Material: PBMCs or a T cell subset sorted from them (not recorded which). CDR3 in DNA: TGCGCCAGCAGCGTTCAGGGGGAGCACACTGAAGCTTTCTTT. It translates to CASSVQGEHTEAFF.